One sample yielded the 26 T cell receptor beta chains listed below, sequenced in a study of T cell responses to AZD1222 COVID-19 vaccine. Using immunoSEQ multiplex PCR, the repertoire was profiled, and TCRdb retains in-frame clones only, with some absent. Of more than 85,000 clones in the sample, 85% to 95% are singletons; the top ten hold roughly 7.8%. The sample consisted of peripheral blood, taken on day 0 of AZD1222 vaccination. The receptors here all came from an adult in good health.

This clone has only one observation. The J gene is TRBJ2-1, the V gene TRBV10-2, with 12 positions matching TRBD2. Losses at the gene ends were 5 bases for V and 4 bases for J; bases not matched to a gene: 3. This CDR3 is 15 amino acids long. Germline CDR1 WSHSY, CDR2 SAAADI. The CDR3 sequence: CASSLLAGGYNEQFF. In nucleotides, the CDR3 is TGCGCCAGCAGTCTACTAGCGGGGGGTTACAATGAGCAGTTCTTC.

The V and J genes are TRBV3-1 (or the pseudogene TRBV3-2) and TRBJ1-1, with D possibly matching TRBD1 (5 bases). In germline, CDR1 is LGHDT, CDR2 YNNKEL (reference sequence). CDR3 length equals 14 residues. Deletions cut 2 bases from V and 0 bases from J, with 7 bases between. CDR3 nucleotides: TGTGCCAGCAGCCAACAGGGACTGAACACTGAAGCTTTCTTT. It specifies CASSQQGLNTEAFF.

This clone was recorded only once. The rearrangement links TRBV5-6 to TRBJ2-7, with D perhaps TRBD1 (5 bases). V lost 3 bases to trimming and J lost 0 bases, with 7 bases between them. CDR3 length equals 13 residues. Germline CDR1 and CDR2: SGHDT and YYEEEE. In DNA, the CDR3 is TGTGCCAGCAGCTCCAGGGACTCCTACGAGCAGTACTTC. Protein: CASSSRDSYEQYF.

This clone appeared a single time. V gene TRBV5-1 combines with J gene TRBJ2-5, with D possibly being TRBD1 (5 bases). Trimming removed 0 bases at V and 7 bases at J, with 13 bases between. The CDR3 extends over 14 amino acids. Germline V lookup: CDR1 SGHRS, CDR2 YFSETQ. CDR3 bases: TGCGCCAGCAGCTTGGAAACACTGGGGCGGACCCAGTACTTC. Amino acids: CASSLETLGRTQYF. Based on the CDR3 plus reference TRBV5-1 and TRBJ2-5, the full variable domain is KAGVTQTPRYLIKTRGQQVTLSCSPISGHRSVSWYQQTPGQGLQFLFEYFSETQRNKGNFPGRFSGRQFSNSRSEMNVSTLELGDSALYLCASSLETLGRTQYFGPGTRLLVL.

J is TRBJ1-6 and V is TRBV15; possible D gene TRBD1, 5 bases. The CDR3 is 14 amino acids. V was clipped by 5 bases and J by 9 bases, with 14 bases between them. Germline V CDR1 and CDR2: LNHNV, YYDKDF (reference sequence). CDR3 coding DNA: TGTGCCACCAGCTGGGGGACGGCGGGTTCACCCCTCCACTTT. It yields the protein CATSWGTAGSPLHF.

The genes are TRBV28 and TRBJ1-3; D not resolved. Per germline, CDR1 MDHEN and CDR2 SYDVKM. V lost 2 bases and J 0 bases, leaving 11 bases between the germline ends. The CDR3 sequence is 16 residues long. The CDR3 here is CASSLIKINSGNTIYF. CDR3 coding DNA: TGTGCCAGCAGTTTAATCAAGATTAACTCTGGAAACACCATATATTTT.

The chain is built from TRBV29-1 and TRBJ2-2; D unclear. V was clipped by 4 bases and J by 5 bases, with 5 bases between them. Germline V lookup: CDR1 SQVTM, CDR2 ANQGSEA. The CDR3 covers 11 residues. In DNA form, the CDR3 reads TGCAGCGTTGTAGGAACCGGGGAGCTGTTTTTT. Protein sequence: CSVVGTGELFF.

The J gene is TRBJ2-2, the V gene TRBV3-1 (or the pseudogene TRBV3-2); D not resolved. V was pared by 1 base and J by 1 base, with 7 bases between. Germline V gene sequence: CDR1 LGHDT, CDR2 YNNKEL (reference sequence). The CDR3 is made up of 15 amino acids. Here the CDR3 reads CASSQGSMNTGELFF. The CDR3, as DNA: TGTGCCAGCAGCCAAGGATCTATGAACACCGGGGAGCTGTTTTTT.

This clone was picked up one time. The V gene is TRBV12-5, the J gene TRBJ2-1; D is possibly TRBD1 (6 bases). The ends were cut back, 3 bases at V and 4 bases at J, with 7 bases in the middle. Per the germline V gene, CDR1 is LGHNT and CDR2 is FRNRAP. The CDR3 is 13 amino acids. CDR3 amino acids: CASGLGGYNEQFF. As DNA, the CDR3 is TGTGCTAGTGGTTTAGGGGGTTACAATGAGCAGTTCTTC.

The rearrangement links TRBV27 to TRBJ1-5; 9 bases line up with TRBD1. The CDR3 contains 13 residues. The ends lost 6 bases at V and 6 bases at J; junction bases unmatched: 3. Germline CDR1 is MNHEY and CDR2 is SMNVEV (reference sequence). This chain's CDR3 is CASRQTGGQPQHF. CDR3 in DNA: TGTGCCAGCAGACAGACAGGGGGTCAGCCCCAGCATTTT.

The V call is TRBV2, the J call TRBJ1-2; TRBD1 matches at 11 bases. CDR3 length: 16 amino acids. J lost 4 bases, V lost 5 bases, and 9 bases had no gene match. Germline V CDR1 and CDR2: SNHLY, FYNNEI. In nucleotides, the CDR3 is TGTGCCAGCAGTTTCACCGGGACAGGGGGATCCTATGGCTACACCTTC. It specifies CASSFTGTGGSYGYTF.

The chain employs TRBV25-1 and TRBJ1-3; TRBD1 agrees at 10 bases. The CDR3 length is 16 residues. CDR1 MGHDK and CDR2 SYGVNS come from the germline V gene. V shed 5 bases, J shed 4 bases, and the junction held 8 bases outside the gene matches. The CDR3 DNA reads as TGTGCCAGCAGTAGCTGGGGACAGGGGAGAGGAAACACCATATATTTT. It translates to CASSSWGQGRGNTIYF.

The rearrangement joins TRBV7-8 to TRBJ2-7; TRBD1 agrees at 9 bases. Germline CDR1 and CDR2: SGHVS and FQNEAQ. V lost 5 bases and J lost 7; bases outside the gene matches: 6. The CDR3 has 13 amino acids. DNA for the CDR3: TGTGCCAGCAGCCTGAACAGGGGGCGAGAGCAGTACTTC. Protein sequence: CASSLNRGREQYF.

The chain carries TRBV14 and TRBJ1-6; TRBD1 might be the D (6 bases). Trimming cost V 3 bases and J 9 bases, with 18 bases left between them. Germline V gene data show CDR1 as SGHDN and CDR2 as FVKESK. This CDR3 has 16 amino acids. CDR3 amino acids: CASSHYGTLVGSPLHF. Here the CDR3 DNA reads TGTGCCAGCAGCCACTACGGGACATTGGTCGGTTCACCCCTCCACTTT.

The J gene is TRBJ1-5, the V gene TRBV2; no reliable D call. Trimming took off 4 bases at V and 0 bases at J, with 7 bases between the two ends. The CDR3 extends over 14 amino acids. Germline V gene sequence: CDR1 SNHLY, CDR2 FYNNEI. CDR3 in amino acids: CASSGSYSNQPQHF. CDR3 nucleotides: TGTGCCAGCAGTGGGTCCTATAGCAATCAGCCCCAGCATTTT.

This clone was counted a few times. The CDR3 reads CASSIGQLYGYTF. CDR3 nucleotide sequence: TGTGCCAGTAGTATAGGACAGCTCTATGGCTACACCTTC. V is TRBV19 and J is TRBJ1-2; tentative D call: TRBD1 (5 bases). CDR3 length equals 13 residues. V dropped 1 base and J dropped 4 bases, with 7 bases sitting between them. In germline, CDR1 is LNHDA, CDR2 SQIVND (reference sequence). The whole variable domain, filled in from reference TRBV19 and TRBJ1-2, reads DGGITQSPKYLFRKEGQNVTLSCEQNLNHDAMYWYRQDPGQGLRLIYYSQIVNDFQKGDIAEGYSVSREKKESFPLTVTSAQKNPTAFYLCASSIGQLYGYTFGSGTRLTVV.

The chain employs TRBV7-8 and TRBJ2-3; D might be TRBD1 or TRBD2, each matching 5 bases. CDR1 SGHVS and CDR2 FQNEAQ come from the germline V gene. V gave up 4 bases and J gave up 2 bases, with 10 bases separating them. The CDR3 runs to 14 residues. The CDR3 DNA sequence: TGTGCCAGCAGCTCGATGGGGGTCACAGATACGCAGTATTTT. This encodes CASSSMGVTDTQYF.

In its sample, this clone was seen once. The chain couples TRBV9 to TRBJ1-6; D is uncertain. Trimming removed 4 bases from V and 6 bases from J, with 8 bases in between. The CDR3 covers 13 residues. Germline CDR1 and CDR2: SGDLS and YYNGEE. CDR3 residues: CASSPTPNSPLHF. The CDR3 nucleotides read TGTGCCAGCAGCCCAACTCCTAATTCACCCCTCCACTTT.

This chain joins TRBV7-2 and TRBJ2-2, with D maybe TRBD2 (6 bases). Germline V lookup: CDR1 SGHTA, CDR2 FQGNSA. This CDR3 comprises 14 residues. The ends were cut back, 3 bases at V and 8 bases at J, with 13 bases in the middle. CDR3 amino acids: CASSFRDFRGELFF. For the CDR3, the DNA is TGTGCCAGCAGCTTCCGGGACTTCAGAGGGGAGCTGTTTTTT.

The gene calls are TRBV5-6 and TRBJ1-4, with 8 bases lining up with TRBD1. Germline V gene lookup returns CDR1 SGHDT and CDR2 YYEEEE. The CDR3 totals 14 residues. The ends lost 3 bases at V and 6 bases at J; junction bases unmatched: 4. CDR3 nucleotide sequence: TGTGCCAGCAGCTCGGACAGGGCTGATGAAAAACTGTTTTTT. It specifies CASSSDRADEKLFF.

This clone was detected once. The chain links TRBV7-9 to TRBJ1-4, with 7 bases lining up with TRBD1. The CDR3 covers 14 residues. Germline trimming cut 2 bases from V and 8 bases from J; bases unmatched to any gene: 5. From germline, CDR1 is SEHNR and CDR2 FQNEAQ (reference sequence). CDR3 amino acids: CASSLRQGGEKLFF. The CDR3, as DNA: TGTGCCAGCAGCTTAAGACAGGGTGGAGAAAAACTGTTTTTT.

The rearrangement links TRBV5-1 to TRBJ2-1, with 9 bases aligning to TRBD1. V dropped 3 bases and J dropped 1; count of bases not matched to a gene: 2. The germline V gene has CDR1 SGHRS and CDR2 YFSETQ. CDR3 length: 15 amino acids. CDR3 region: CASSSGQGSYNEQFF. The CDR3 DNA follows: TGCGCCAGCAGCTCGGGACAGGGATCCTACAATGAGCAGTTCTTC.

The chain has TRBV28 and TRBJ1-6, with a tentative D call TRBD1 (6 bases). V was cut by 0 bases and J by 7 bases, with 10 bases left in between. There are 15 residues in the CDR3. Germline V gene data show CDR1 as MDHEN and CDR2 as SYDVKM. The DNA of the CDR3 is TGTGCCAGCAGTTTATGGGTCAGGGGAAATTCACCCCTCCACTTT. Amino acids: CASSLWVRGNSPLHF.

The rearrangement joins TRBV6-5 to TRBJ1-2; unclear D gene. The CDR3 has 11 residues. V gave up 2 bases and J gave up 2 bases, with 0 bases separating them. The germline V gene has CDR1 MNHEY and CDR2 SVGAGI. The DNA for the CDR3 is TGTGCCAGCAGTTACAACTATGGCTACACCTTC. Amino acids: CASSYNYGYTF.

This sequence joins TRBV6-5 and TRBJ1-6, with D hard to call. Deletions cut 8 bases from V and 10 bases from J, with 12 bases between. The CDR3 totals 12 residues. Germline lookup yields CDR1 MNHEY and CDR2 SVGAGI. The CDR3, as DNA: TGTGCCAGCCAAGACGGGCAATCACCCCTCCACTTT. Its translation is CASQDGQSPLHF.

V and J are TRBV5-4 and TRBJ2-5; D is ambiguous. The CDR3 sequence is 13 residues long. Germline V gene lookup returns CDR1 SGHNT and CDR2 YYREEE (reference sequence). Trimming took off 5 bases at V and 3 bases at J, with 11 bases between the two ends. The CDR3 loop is CASRPGTEETQYF. The DNA of the CDR3 is TGTGCCAGCAGACCAGGAACTGAAGAGACCCAGTACTTC.